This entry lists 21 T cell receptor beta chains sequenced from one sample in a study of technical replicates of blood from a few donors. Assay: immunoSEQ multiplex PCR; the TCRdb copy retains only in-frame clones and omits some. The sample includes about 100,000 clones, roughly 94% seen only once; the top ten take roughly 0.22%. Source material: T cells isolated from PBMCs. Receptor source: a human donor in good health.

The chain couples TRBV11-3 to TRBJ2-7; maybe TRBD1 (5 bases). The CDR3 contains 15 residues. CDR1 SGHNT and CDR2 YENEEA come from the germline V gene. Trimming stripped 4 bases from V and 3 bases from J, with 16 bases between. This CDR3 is CASSSPLLRGYEQYF. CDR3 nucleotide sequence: TGTGCCAGCAGCTCACCTCTGCTTAGGGGCTACGAGCAGTACTTC.

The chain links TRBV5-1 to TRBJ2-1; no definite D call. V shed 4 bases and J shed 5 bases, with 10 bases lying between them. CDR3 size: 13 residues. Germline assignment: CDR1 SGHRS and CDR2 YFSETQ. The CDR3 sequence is CASSQNTDNEQFF. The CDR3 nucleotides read TGCGCCAGCAGCCAGAATACCGACAATGAGCAGTTCTTC.

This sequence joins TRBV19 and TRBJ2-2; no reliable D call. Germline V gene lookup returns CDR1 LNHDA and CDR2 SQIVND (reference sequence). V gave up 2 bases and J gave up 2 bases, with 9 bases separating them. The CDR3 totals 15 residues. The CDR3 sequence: CASSILTVNTGELFF. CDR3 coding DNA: TGTGCCAGTAGTATATTAACAGTCAACACCGGGGAGCTGTTTTTT.

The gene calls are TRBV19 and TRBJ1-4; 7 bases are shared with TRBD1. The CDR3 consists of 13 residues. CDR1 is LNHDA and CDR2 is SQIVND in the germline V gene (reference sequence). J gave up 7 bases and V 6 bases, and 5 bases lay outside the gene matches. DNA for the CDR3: TGTGCCAGTAGCAGGGACAGACTTGAAAAACTGTTTTTT. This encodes CASSRDRLEKLFF.

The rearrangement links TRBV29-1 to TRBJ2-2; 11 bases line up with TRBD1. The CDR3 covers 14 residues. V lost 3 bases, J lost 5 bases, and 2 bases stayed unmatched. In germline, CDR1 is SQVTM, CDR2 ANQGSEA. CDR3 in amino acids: CSVEGTGGTGELFF. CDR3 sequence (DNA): TGCAGCGTTGAGGGGACAGGGGGGACCGGGGAGCTGTTTTTT.

The CDR3: CASMSRDRGGETQYF. CDR3 nucleotides: TGTGCCAGCATGTCAAGGGACAGGGGAGGAGAGACCCAGTACTTC. This rearrangement joins TRBV19 to TRBJ2-5; TRBD1 aligns across 10 bases. Looked up from germline, CDR1 is LNHDA and CDR2 is SQIVND (reference sequence). V shed 9 bases, J shed 4 bases, and the junction held 11 bases outside the gene matches. The length of the CDR3 is 15 residues. The variable domain in full, with the rest retrieved from reference TRBV19 and TRBJ2-5, is DGGITQSPKYLFRKEGQNVTLSCEQNLNHDAMYWYRQDPGQGLRLIYYSQIVNDFQKGDIAEGYSVSREKKESFPLTVTSAQKNPTAFYLCASMSRDRGGETQYFGPGTRLLVL.

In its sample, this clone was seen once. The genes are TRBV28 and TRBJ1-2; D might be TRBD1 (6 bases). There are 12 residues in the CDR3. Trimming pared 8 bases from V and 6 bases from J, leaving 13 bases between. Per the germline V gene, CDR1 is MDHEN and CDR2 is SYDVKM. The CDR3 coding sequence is TGTGCCAGCGAAGGGGGTGCAAATGGCTACACCTTC. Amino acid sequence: CASEGGANGYTF.

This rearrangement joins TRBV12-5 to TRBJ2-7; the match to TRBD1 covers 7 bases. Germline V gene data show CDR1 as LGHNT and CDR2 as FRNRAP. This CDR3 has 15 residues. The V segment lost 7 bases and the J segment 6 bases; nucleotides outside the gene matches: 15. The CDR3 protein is CASVPDGDRTGEQYF. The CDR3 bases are TGTGCTAGTGTCCCCGATGGAGACAGGACAGGCGAGCAGTACTTC.

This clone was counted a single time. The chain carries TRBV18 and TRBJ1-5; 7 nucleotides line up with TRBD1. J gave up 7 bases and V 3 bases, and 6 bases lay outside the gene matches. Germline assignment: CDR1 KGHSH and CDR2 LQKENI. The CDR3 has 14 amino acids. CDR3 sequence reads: CASSPEGGGQPQHF. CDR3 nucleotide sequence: TGTGCCAGCTCACCGGAAGGGGGCGGACAGCCCCAGCATTTT.

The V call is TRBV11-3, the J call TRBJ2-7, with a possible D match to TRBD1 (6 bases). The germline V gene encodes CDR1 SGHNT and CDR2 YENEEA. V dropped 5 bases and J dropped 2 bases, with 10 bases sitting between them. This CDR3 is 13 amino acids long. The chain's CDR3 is CASSARQAYEQYF. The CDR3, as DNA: TGTGCCAGCAGCGCAAGACAGGCCTACGAGCAGTACTTC. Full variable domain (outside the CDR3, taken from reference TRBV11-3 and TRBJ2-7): EAGVVQSPRYKIIEKKQPVAFWCNPISGHNTLYWYLQNLGQGPELLIRYENEEAVDDSQLPKDRFSAERLKGVDSTLKIQPAELGDSAVYLCASSARQAYEQYFGPGTRLTVT.

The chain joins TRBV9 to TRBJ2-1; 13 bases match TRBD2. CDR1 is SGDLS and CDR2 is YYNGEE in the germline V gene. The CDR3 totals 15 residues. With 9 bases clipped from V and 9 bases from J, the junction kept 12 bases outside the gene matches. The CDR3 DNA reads TGTGCCACTACAACAACTAGCGGGGGGGACGGTGAGCAGTTCTTC. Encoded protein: CATTTTSGGDGEQFF. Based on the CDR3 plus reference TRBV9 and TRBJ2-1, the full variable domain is DSGVTQTPKHLITATGQRVTLRCSPRSGDLSVYWYQQSLDQGLQFLIQYYNGEERAKGNILERFSAQQFPDLHSELNLSSLELGDSALYFCATTTTSGGDGEQFFGPGTRLTVL.

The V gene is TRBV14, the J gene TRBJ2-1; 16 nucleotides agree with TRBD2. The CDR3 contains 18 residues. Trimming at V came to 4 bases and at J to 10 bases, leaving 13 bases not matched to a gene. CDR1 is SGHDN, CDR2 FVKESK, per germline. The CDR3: CASSRWGLAGGAGGEQFF. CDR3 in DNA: TGTGCCAGCAGCCGTTGGGGACTAGCGGGAGGGGCTGGTGGAGAGCAGTTCTTC.

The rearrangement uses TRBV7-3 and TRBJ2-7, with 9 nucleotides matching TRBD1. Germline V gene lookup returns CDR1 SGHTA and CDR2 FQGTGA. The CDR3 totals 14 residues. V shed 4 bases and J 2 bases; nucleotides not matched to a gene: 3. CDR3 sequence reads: CASSSYRGPYEQYF. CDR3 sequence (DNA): TGTGCCAGCAGCTCCTACAGGGGGCCCTACGAGCAGTACTTC.

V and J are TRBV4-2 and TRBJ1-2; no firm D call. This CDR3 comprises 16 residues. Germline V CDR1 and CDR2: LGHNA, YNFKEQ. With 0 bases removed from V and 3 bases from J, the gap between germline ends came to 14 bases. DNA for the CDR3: TGTGCCAGCAGCCAAGATGTTGACCATGGGCACTATGGCTACACCTTC. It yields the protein CASSQDVDHGHYGYTF.

The CDR3 nucleotides are TGCGCCAGCAGCCAACCGACGATGGGACTAGCCAAAAACATTCAGTACTTC. Translated, it gives CASSQPTMGLAKNIQYF. This chain uses TRBV4-1 with TRBJ2-4; D is possibly TRBD2 (6 bases). The CDR3 runs 17 residues. V lost 2 bases and J 0 bases, leaving 14 bases between the germline ends. Per the germline V gene, CDR1 is MGHRA and CDR2 is YSYEKL.

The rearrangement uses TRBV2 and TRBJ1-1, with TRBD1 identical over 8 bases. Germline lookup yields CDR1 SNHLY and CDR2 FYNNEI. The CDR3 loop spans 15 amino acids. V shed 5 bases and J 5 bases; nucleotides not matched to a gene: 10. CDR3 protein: CASSPPRGQGTEAFF. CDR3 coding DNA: TGTGCCAGCAGTCCACCCAGGGGGCAGGGAACTGAAGCTTTCTTT.

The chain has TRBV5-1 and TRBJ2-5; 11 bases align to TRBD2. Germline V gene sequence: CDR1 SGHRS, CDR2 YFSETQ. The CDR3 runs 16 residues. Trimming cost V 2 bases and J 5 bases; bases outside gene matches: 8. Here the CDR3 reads CASSFLGLADGETQYF. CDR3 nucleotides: TGCGCCAGCAGCTTCCTGGGACTAGCGGACGGGGAGACCCAGTACTTC.

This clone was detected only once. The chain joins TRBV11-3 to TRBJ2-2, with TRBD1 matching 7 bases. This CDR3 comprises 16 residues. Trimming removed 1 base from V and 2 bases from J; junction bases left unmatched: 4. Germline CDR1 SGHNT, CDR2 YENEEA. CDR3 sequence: CASSLGDRLNTGELFF. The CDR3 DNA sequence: TGTGCCAGCAGCTTAGGGGACAGACTTAACACCGGGGAGCTGTTTTTT.

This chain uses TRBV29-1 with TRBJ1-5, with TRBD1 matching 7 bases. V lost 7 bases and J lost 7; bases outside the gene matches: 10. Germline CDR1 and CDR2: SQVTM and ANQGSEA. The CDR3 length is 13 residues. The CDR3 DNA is TGCAGCGCCGCGACAGGGCTCAGGCAGCCCCAGCATTTT. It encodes CSAATGLRQPQHF.

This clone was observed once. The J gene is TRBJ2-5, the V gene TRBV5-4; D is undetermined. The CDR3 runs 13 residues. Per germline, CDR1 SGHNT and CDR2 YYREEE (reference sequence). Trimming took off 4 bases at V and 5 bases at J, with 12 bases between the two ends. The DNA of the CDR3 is TGTGCCAGCAGCCCTGCGGCAACGGAGACCCAGTACTTC. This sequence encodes CASSPAATETQYF.

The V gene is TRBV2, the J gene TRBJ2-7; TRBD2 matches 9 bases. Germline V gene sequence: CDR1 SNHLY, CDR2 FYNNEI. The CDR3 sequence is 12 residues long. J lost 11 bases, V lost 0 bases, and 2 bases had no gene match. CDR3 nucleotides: TGTGCCAGCAGTGAAGCGGGGACTAGCAAGTACTTC. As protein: CASSEAGTSKYF. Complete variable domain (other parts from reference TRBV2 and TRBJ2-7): EPEVTQTPSHQVTQMGQEVILRCVPISNHLYFYWYRQILGQKVEFLVSFYNNEISEKSEIFDDQFSVERPDGSNFTLKIRSTKLEDSAMYFCASSEAGTSKYFGPGTRLTVT.